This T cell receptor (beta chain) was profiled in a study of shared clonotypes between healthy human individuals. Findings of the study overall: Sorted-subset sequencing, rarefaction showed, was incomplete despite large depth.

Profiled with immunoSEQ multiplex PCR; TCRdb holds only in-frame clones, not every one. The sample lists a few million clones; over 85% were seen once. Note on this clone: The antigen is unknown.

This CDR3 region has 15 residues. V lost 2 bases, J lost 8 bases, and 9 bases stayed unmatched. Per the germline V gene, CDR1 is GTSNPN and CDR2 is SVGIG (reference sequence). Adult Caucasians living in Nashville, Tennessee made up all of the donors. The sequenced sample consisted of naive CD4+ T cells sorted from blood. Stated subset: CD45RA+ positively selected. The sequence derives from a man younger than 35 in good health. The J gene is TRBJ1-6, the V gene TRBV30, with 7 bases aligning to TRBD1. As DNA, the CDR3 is TGTGCCTGGAGTACCCAAGGGACAGTCCATTCACCCCTCCACTTT. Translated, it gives CAWSTQGTVHSPLHF.